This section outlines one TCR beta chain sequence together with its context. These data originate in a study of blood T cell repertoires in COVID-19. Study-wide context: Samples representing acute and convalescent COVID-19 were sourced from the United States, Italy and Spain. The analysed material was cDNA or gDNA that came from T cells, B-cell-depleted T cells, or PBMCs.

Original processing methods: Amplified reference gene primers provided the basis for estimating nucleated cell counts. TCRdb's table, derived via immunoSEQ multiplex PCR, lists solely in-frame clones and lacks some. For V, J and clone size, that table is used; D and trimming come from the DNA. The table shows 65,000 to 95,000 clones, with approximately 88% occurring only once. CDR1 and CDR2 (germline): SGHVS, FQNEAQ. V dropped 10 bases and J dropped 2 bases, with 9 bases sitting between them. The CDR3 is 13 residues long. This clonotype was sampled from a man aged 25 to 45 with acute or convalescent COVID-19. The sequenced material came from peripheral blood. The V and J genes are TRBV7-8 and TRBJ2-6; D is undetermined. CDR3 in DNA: TGTGCCACCCGTCCAGCTGGGGCCAACGTCCTGACTTTC. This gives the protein CATRPAGANVLTF.